These 16 T cell receptor beta chains came from one sample sequenced in a study of blood T cell repertoires in COVID-19 (dated by TCRdb to 2020 to 2022). Receptors were amplified or captured by the immunoSEQ multiplex PCR assay. TCRdb stores this immuneACCESS table with in-frame sequences only. Part of the clones is absent; in the studies checked, under half of the shortfall reflects unresolved V genes, and no reason is known for the rest. The sample table records a few hundred thousand clones; approximately 89% of these occur just once. Together, the top ten hold less than 3.5% of the sample. The sample comprised PBMCs or T cells enriched from blood (not recorded which). These receptors all come from a woman aged 45-60 years who had been exposed to COVID-19.

The chain uses TRBV5-1 and TRBJ2-4; TRBD2 might be the D (6 bases). Germline CDR1 reads SGHRS; CDR2 reads YFSETQ. The CDR3 has 17 residues. V was shortened by 4 bases and J by 0 bases, with 17 bases between the two germline ends. The CDR3 coding sequence is TGCGCCAGCAGCCCCTACCCAGGGACTCTAGCCAAAAACATTCAGTACTTC. It codes for CASSPYPGTLAKNIQYF.

This clone has only a few counts. The CDR3 loop reads CASRGWGEDTEAFF. The DNA for the CDR3 is TGTGCCAGCAGAGGATGGGGCGAGGACACTGAAGCTTTCTTT. The rearrangement uses TRBV27 and TRBJ1-1; TRBD1 is a possible D gene (5 bases). V dropped 6 bases and J dropped 3 bases, with 14 bases sitting between them. The CDR3 covers 14 residues. Germline-derived CDR1 and CDR2 are MNHEY and SMNVEV (reference sequence).

The rearrangement links TRBV6-5 to TRBJ2-2; TRBD2 matches at 13 bases. Trimming removed 4 bases from V and 5 bases from J; junction bases left unmatched: 4. Germline V lookup: CDR1 MNHEY, CDR2 SVGAGI. The CDR3 totals 16 residues. CDR3 in DNA: TGTGCCAGCAGTTCTTTACTAGCGGGGGGGACCGGGGAGCTGTTTTTT. This encodes CASSSLLAGGTGELFF.

The chain is built from TRBV10-3 and TRBJ1-4; TRBD1 matches at 7 bases. CDR3 length: 14 residues. V shed 4 bases and J 7 bases; nucleotides not matched to a gene: 6. The germline CDR1 and CDR2 sequences are ENHRY and SYGVKD. This CDR3 is CAISVSGGGEKLFF. The CDR3 DNA reads as TGTGCCATCAGTGTATCAGGGGGAGGTGAAAAACTGTTTTTT.

The chain combines TRBV10-3 with TRBJ2-1, with 7 bases matching TRBD2. Germline CDR1 and CDR2: ENHRY and SYGVKD. The CDR3 sequence is 12 residues long. Trimming cost V 7 bases and J 10 bases; bases outside gene matches: 7. This chain's CDR3 is CAINGGMGEQFF. CDR3 DNA: TGTGCCATCAACGGGGGGATGGGGGAGCAGTTCTTC.

V and J are TRBV15 and TRBJ2-7, with TRBD1 matching 8 bases. With V trimmed by 4 bases and J by 3 bases, 5 bases remained unmatched. CDR3 length: 14 residues. Germline lookup yields CDR1 LNHNV and CDR2 YYDKDF (reference sequence). As DNA, the CDR3 is TGTGCCACCAGCACCCGGACAGGGAGCTACGAGCAGTACTTC. It specifies CATSTRTGSYEQYF. The variable domain in full, with the rest retrieved from reference TRBV15 and TRBJ2-7, is DAMVIQNPRYQVTQFGKPVTLSCSQTLNHNVMYWYQQKSSQAPKLLFHYYDKDFNNEADTPDNFQSRRPNTSFCFLDIRSPGLGDTAMYLCATSTRTGSYEQYFGPGTRLTVT.

The chain uses TRBV5-1 and TRBJ2-2; D unclear. In germline, CDR1 is SGHRS, CDR2 YFSETQ. The V gene lost 0 bases and the J gene lost 2 bases, with 5 bases spanning the gap. The CDR3 contains 14 residues. The CDR3 nucleotides are TGCGCCAGCAGCTTGGCCAGTAACACCGGGGAGCTGTTTTTT. It codes for CASSLASNTGELFF.

The rearrangement links TRBV6-5 to TRBJ1-5; a weak D match, TRBD1 (6 bases). The CDR3 runs 14 residues. Germline CDR1 and CDR2: MNHEY and SVGAGI. The V and J ends lost 6 bases and 3 bases respectively, with 12 bases between them. Written as DNA, the CDR3 is TGTGCCAGCAGGACACAGGGAAACAATCAGCCCCAGCATTTT. Residues: CASRTQGNNQPQHF.

The chain links TRBV10-3 to TRBJ2-3; tentatively, D is TRBD2 (7 bases). From germline, CDR1 is ENHRY and CDR2 SYGVKD. V was shortened by 4 bases and J by 1 base, with 12 bases between the two germline ends. The CDR3 consists of 15 residues. CDR3 nucleotides: TGTGCCATCAGTGTGGAGGGGGGGCGCACAGATACGCAGTATTTT. Protein: CAISVEGGRTDTQYF.

The V call is TRBV27, the J call TRBJ2-1; 9 bases agree with TRBD2. The CDR3 has 14 residues. The ends lost 7 bases at V and 7 bases at J; junction bases unmatched: 8. Germline CDR1 MNHEY, CDR2 SMNVEV (reference sequence). This chain's CDR3 is CASNQAGGRNEQFF. The CDR3 DNA is TGTGCCAGCAACCAAGCGGGGGGCAGGAATGAGCAGTTCTTC.

The chain uses TRBV7-8 and TRBJ2-7; D call uncertain. Trimming shortened V by 4 bases and J by 6 bases, and 7 bases separated the two germline ends. CDR3 length: 11 amino acids. Germline V lookup: CDR1 SGHVS, CDR2 FQNEAQ. CDR3 nucleotides: TGTGCCAGCAGCTATCTAGGCGAGCAGTACTTC. This encodes CASSYLGEQYF.

The chain is built from TRBV4-2 and TRBJ2-3, with 9 bases fitting TRBD2. The CDR3 is made up of 15 amino acids. J was trimmed by 1 base and V by 4 bases; bases with no gene match: 3. Germline loops: CDR1 LGHNA, CDR2 YNFKEQ. The CDR3 region is CASSPKRGGTDTQYF. The DNA of the CDR3 is TGTGCCAGCAGCCCCAAGCGGGGGGGCACAGATACGCAGTATTTT.

This rearrangement joins TRBV25-1 to TRBJ2-7; D possibly corresponds to TRBD1 (5 bases). The CDR3 covers 16 residues. CDR1 and CDR2 from the germline V gene are MGHDK and SYGVNS. Trimming cost V 5 bases and J 7 bases, with 24 bases left between them. This chain's CDR3 is CASSSSIWGTFGEQYF. CDR3 nucleotide sequence: TGTGCCAGCAGTTCCTCCATCTGGGGCACGTTCGGAGAGCAGTACTTC.

This chain connects TRBV27 to TRBJ2-5; 8 nucleotides match TRBD1. The CDR3 extends over 14 amino acids. Germline trimming cut 3 bases from V and 0 bases from J; bases unmatched to any gene: 0. Germline assignment: CDR1 MNHEY and CDR2 SMNVEV (reference sequence). The CDR3 here is CASSLDRDQETQYF. CDR3 DNA sequence: TGTGCCAGCAGTTTGGACAGGGACCAAGAGACCCAGTACTTC.

This clone has a single count. The CDR3 region is CASSSAGQGDEKLFF. The CDR3 DNA reads as TGTGCCAGCAGCTCAGCCGGACAGGGTGATGAAAAACTGTTTTTT. The chain couples TRBV4-2 to TRBJ1-4; 8 positions match TRBD1. Germline loops: CDR1 LGHNA, CDR2 YNFKEQ. V lost 5 bases to trimming and J lost 6 bases; unmatched junction nucleotides: 8. The CDR3 is made up of 15 amino acids.

V and J are TRBV28 and TRBJ2-2, with 9 bases lining up with TRBD1. The CDR3 is made up of 17 amino acids. Germline CDR1 MDHEN, CDR2 SYDVKM. J gave up 9 bases and V 6 bases, and 17 bases lay outside the gene matches. CDR3 nucleotides: TGTGCCAGCAGCCTCCCGGGACAGGGAATTGGCCTAAGGGAGCTGTTTTTT. Its protein is CASSLPGQGIGLRELFF.